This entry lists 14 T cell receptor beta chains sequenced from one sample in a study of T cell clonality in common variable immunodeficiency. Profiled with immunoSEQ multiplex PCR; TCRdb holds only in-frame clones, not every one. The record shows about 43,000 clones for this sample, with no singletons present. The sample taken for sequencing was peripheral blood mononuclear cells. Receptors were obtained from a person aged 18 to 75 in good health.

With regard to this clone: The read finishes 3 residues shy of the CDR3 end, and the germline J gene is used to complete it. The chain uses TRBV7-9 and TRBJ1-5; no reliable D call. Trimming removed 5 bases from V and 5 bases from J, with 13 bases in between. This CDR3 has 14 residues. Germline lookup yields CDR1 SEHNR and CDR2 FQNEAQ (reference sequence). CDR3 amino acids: CASSGEDGDQPQHF. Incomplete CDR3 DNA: TGTGCCAGCAGCGGGGAGGACGGGGATCAGCCC.

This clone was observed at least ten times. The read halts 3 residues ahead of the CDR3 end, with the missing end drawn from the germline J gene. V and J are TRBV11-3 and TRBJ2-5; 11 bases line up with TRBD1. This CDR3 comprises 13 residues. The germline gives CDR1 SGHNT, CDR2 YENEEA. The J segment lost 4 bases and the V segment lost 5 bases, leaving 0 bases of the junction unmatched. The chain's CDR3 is CASSGTGGETQYF. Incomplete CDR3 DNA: TGTGCCAGCAGCGGGACAGGGGGAGAGACC.

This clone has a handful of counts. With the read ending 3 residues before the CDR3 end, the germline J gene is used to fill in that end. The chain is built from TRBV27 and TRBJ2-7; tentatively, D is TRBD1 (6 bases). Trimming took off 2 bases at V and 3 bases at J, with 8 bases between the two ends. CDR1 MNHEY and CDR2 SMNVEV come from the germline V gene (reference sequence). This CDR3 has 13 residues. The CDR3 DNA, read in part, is TGTGCCAGCAGTTTACAGGGGAACTACGAG. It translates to CASSLQGNYE. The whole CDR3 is CASSLQGNYEQYF.

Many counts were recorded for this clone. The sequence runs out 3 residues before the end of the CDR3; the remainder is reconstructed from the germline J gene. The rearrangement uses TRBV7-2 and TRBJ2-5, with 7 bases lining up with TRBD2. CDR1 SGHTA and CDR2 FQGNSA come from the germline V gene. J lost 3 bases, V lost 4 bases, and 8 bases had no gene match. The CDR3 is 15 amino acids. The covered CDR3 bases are TGTGCCAGCAGCTCAGGAGCAGCGGGGAAAGAGACC. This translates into CASSSGAAGKET. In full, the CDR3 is CASSSGAAGKETQYF.

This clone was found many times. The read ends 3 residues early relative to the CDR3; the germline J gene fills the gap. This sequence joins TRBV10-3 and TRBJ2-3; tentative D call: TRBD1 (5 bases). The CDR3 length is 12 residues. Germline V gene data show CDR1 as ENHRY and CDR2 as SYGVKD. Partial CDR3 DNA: TGTGCCATCAGTGGGTCAGCAGGGACG. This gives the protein CAISGSAGT. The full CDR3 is CAISGSAGTQYF.

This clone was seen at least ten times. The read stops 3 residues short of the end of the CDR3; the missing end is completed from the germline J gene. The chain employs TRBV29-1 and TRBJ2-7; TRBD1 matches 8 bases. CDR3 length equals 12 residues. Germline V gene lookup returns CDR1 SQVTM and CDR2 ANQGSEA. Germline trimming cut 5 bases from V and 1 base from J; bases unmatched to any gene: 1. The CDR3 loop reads CSVRQGSYEQYF. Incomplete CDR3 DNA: TGCAGCGTTAGACAGGGGTCCTACGAG.

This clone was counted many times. The CDR3 loop reads CASSSTGGDRDEQFF. The sequenced part of the CDR3 DNA is TGCGCCAGCAGCTCCACAGGGGGCGATAGGGATGAG. The chain uses TRBV5-1 and TRBJ2-1; 9 nucleotides align to TRBD1. The read falls 3 residues short of the CDR3 end, and the missing part is taken from the germline J gene. The trim removed 3 bases at V and 8 bases at J, leaving 9 bases unmatched. The CDR3 length is 15 residues. Germline lookup yields CDR1 SGHRS and CDR2 YFSETQ.

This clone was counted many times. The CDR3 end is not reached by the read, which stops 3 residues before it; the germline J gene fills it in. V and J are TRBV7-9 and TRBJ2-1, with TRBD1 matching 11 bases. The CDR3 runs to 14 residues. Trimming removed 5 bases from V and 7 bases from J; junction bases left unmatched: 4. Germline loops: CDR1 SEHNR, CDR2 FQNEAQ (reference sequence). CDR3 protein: CASSIGTGGNEQFF. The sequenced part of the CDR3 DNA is TGTGCCAGCAGCATCGGGACAGGGGGGAATGAG.

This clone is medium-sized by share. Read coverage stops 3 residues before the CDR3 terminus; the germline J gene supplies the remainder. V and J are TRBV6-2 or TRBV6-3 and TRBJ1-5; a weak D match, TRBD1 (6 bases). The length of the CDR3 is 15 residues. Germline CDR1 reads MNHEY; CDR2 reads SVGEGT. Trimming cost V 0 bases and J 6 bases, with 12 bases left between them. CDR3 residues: CASSYSGGAGQPQHF. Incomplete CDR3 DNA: TGTGCCAGCAGTTACTCGGGGGGGGCAGGTCAGCCC.

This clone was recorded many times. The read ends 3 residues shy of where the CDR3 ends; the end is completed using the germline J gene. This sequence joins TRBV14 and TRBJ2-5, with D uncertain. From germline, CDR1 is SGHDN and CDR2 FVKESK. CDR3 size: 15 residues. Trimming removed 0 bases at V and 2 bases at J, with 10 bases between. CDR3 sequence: CASSQDSARQETQYF. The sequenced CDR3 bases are TGTGCCAGCAGCCAAGATTCCGCTAGACAAGAGACC.

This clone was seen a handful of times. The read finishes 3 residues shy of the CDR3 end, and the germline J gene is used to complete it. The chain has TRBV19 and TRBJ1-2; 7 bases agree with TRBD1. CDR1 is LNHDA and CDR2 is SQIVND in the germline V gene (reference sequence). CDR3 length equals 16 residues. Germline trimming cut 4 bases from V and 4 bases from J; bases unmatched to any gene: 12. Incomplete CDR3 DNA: TGTGCCAGTAGTAGGACCTGGGACAGCGGTTCCTATGGC. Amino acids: CASSRTWDSGSYG. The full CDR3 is CASSRTWDSGSYGYTF.

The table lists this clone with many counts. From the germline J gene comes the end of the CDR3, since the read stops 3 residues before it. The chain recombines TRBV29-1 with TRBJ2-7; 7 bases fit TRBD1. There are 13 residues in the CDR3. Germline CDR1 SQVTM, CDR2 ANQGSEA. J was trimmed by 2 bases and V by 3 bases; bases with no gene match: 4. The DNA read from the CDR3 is TGCAGCGTTGAGGGACAGACTCCCTACGAG. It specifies CSVEGQTPYE. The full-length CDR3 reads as CSVEGQTPYEQYF.

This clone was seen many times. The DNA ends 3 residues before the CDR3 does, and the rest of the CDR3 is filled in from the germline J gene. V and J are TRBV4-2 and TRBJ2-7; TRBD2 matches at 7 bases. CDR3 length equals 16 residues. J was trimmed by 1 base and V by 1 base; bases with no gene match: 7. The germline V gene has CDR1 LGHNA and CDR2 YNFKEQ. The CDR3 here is CASSQALSSGSYEQYF. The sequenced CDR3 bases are TGTGCCAGCAGCCAAGCTCTTTCTAGCGGATCCTACGAG.

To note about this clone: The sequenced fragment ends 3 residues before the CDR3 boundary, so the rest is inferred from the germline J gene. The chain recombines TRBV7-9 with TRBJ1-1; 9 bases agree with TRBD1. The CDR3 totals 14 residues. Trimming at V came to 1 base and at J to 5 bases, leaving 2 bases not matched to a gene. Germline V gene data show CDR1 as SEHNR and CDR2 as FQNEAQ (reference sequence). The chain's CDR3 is CASSLEGQGTEAFF. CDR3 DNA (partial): TGTGCCAGCAGCTTAGAGGGACAGGGAACTGAA.